What follows is one T cell receptor beta chain and its context. Its antigen is still unknown. This record comes from a study of PD-1 blockade in mismatch repair-deficient tumors. The overall study: Patients had approximately 11 mismatch repair-deficient cancer types and were previously treated and progressing. Study results and caveats: After pembrolizumab, tumor-resident clones rose rapidly, then generally contracted before radiologic responses.

Generated by immunoSEQ multiplex PCR, the TCRdb table keeps only in-frame clones and is missing some. The data show some 22,000 clones, around four fifths seen once. TCRs were sequenced from three patients responding to pembrolizumab. CDR3 length: 12 amino acids. Germline CDR1 reads SGHRS; CDR2 reads YFSETQ. The V end lost 2 bases, the J end lost 7 bases, and 10 bases lay between the germline ends. This chain uses TRBV5-1 with TRBJ2-7; a possible D gene is TRBD1 (7 bases). This clonotype was obtained from an adult with mismatch repair-deficient cancer. The specimen comprised peripheral blood, sampled 2 weeks after starting pembrolizumab. This CDR3 is CASSFRGVEQYF. Here the CDR3 DNA reads TGCGCCAGCAGCTTCAGGGGGGTAGAGCAGTACTTC.